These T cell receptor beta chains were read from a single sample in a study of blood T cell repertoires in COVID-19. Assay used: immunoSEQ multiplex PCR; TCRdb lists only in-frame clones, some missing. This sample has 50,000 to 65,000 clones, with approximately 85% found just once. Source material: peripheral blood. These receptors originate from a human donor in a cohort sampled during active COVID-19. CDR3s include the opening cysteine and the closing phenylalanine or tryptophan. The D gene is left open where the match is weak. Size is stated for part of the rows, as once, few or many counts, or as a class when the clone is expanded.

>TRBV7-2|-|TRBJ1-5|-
TGTGCCAGCAGCCGAGAGGTACATCAGCCCCAGCATTTT
CASSREVHQPQHF
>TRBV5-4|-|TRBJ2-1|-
TGTGCCAGCAGCTTGGCTCGGGCAGGGAATTACAATGAGCAGTTCTTC
CASSLARAGNYNEQFF
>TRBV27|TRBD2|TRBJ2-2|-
TGTGCCAGCAGGCCCGGGACTAGTTCGTCCGGGGAGCTGTTTTTT
CASRPGTSSSGELFF
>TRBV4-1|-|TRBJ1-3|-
TGCGCCAGCAGCCAAGATGTCGGTACTGGAAACACCATATATTTT
CASSQDVGTGNTIYF
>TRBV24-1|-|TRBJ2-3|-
TGTGCCACCAGTGATTTCGGAGGGGGCCCAGATACGCAGTATTTT
CATSDFGGGPDTQYF
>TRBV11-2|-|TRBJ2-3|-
TGTGCCAGCAGAACTATACGCCCAGGGGGGAGTTCGAATACGCAGTATTTT
CASRTIRPGGSSNTQYF
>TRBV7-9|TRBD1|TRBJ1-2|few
TGTGCCAGCAGCTCGGGACAGGGGGGAGACACCTTC
CASSSGQGGDTF
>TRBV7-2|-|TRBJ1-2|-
TGTGCCAGCAGCCGTCCGGGGGGTGGCTACACCTTC
CASSRPGGGYTF
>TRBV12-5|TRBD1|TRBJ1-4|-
TGTGCTAGTGGTTTCCTGGCCGGGACAGGGAATGAAAAACTGTTTTTT
CASGFLAGTGNEKLFF
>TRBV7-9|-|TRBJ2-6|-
TGTGCCAGCAGCTATTCGAACAGGCTAAACTCTGGGGCCAACGTCCTGACTTTC
CASSYSNRLNSGANVLTF
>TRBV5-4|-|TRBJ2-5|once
TGTGCCAGCAGCTTTCGGGTGGAGCAAGAGACCCAGTACTTC
CASSFRVEQETQYF
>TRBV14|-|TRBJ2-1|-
TGTGCCAGCAGCCGTCTAAGTGGGCCGGGATTCGCCCTAGACTCCTACAATGAGCAGTTCTTC
CASSRLSGPGFALDSYNEQFF
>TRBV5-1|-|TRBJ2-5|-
TGCGCCAGCAGCTTGAACGGGTTGCTCCAAGAGACCCAGTACTTC
CASSLNGLLQETQYF
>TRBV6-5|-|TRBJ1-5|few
TGTGCCAGCAGCGCGGTCCGTGAGCAGCCCCAGCATTTT
CASSAVREQPQHF
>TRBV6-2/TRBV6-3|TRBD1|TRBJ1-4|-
TGTGCCAGCAGCCTCCAGGGGGCGGCTAATGAAAAACTGTTTTTT
CASSLQGAANEKLFF
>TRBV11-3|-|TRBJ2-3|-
TGTGCCAGCAGCCCCCCGGGTAGTGCAGATACGCAGTATTTT
CASSPPGSADTQYF
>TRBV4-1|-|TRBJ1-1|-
TGCGCCAGCAGCCAAGGGTTTAGGGGGAACACTGAAGCTTTCTTT
CASSQGFRGNTEAFF
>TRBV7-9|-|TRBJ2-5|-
TGTGCCAGCAGCTTAGACTTTTACAGGGCCCGAGGGGCCCAAGAGACCCAGTACTTC
CASSLDFYRARGAQETQYF
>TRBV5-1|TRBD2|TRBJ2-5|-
TGCGCCAGTTCGACTAGCGGGGGCCTCCGAGAGACCCAGTACTTC
CASSTSGGLRETQYF
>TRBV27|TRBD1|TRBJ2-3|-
TGTGCCAGCAGTACCGGACAGGATAGAAATACGCAGTATTTT
CASSTGQDRNTQYF
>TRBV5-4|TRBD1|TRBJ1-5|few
TGTGCCAGCTCCTCAGGGGGCTCGAGCAATCAGCCCCAGCATTTT
CASSSGGSSNQPQHF
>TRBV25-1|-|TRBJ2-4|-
TGTGCCAGCAGTGACTCTAACCCATCGAAAAACATTCAGTACTTC
CASSDSNPSKNIQYF
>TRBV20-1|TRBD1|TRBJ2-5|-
TGCAGTGCTAGTTCGACAGGGATGGAGACCCAGTACTTC
CSASSTGMETQYF
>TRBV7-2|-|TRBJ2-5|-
TGTGCCAGCAGCTTGTCTTACCAAGAGACCCAGTACTTC
CASSLSYQETQYF
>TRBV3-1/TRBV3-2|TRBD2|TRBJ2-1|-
TGTGCCAGCAGCCAAACTAGCGGGATGAATGAGCAGTTCTTC
CASSQTSGMNEQFF
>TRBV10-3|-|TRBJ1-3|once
TGTGCCTCAGAAACAGGGTTCTCTGGAAACACCATATATTTT
CASETGFSGNTIYF
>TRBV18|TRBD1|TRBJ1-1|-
TGTGCCAGCTCCCTCGGACAGGCGCCTATGAACACTGAAGCTTTCTTT
CASSLGQAPMNTEAFF
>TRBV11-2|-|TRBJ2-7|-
TGTGCCAGCAGCCCAAAGGGGGTAGCAGAATCCTACGAGCAGTACTTC
CASSPKGVAESYEQYF
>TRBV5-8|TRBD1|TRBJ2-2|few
TGTGCCAGCAGCTACGATGGGGACATACAGGGGATCGGGGAGCTGTTTTTT
CASSYDGDIQGIGELFF
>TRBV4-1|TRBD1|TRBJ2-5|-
TGCGCCAGCAGCTATTCCGGGACAGGGCGTTCTGAGACCCAGTACTTC
CASSYSGTGRSETQYF
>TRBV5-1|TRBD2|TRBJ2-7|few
TGCGCCAGCAGAGGTAGCGGGGACTCCTACGAGCAGTACTTC
CASRGSGDSYEQYF